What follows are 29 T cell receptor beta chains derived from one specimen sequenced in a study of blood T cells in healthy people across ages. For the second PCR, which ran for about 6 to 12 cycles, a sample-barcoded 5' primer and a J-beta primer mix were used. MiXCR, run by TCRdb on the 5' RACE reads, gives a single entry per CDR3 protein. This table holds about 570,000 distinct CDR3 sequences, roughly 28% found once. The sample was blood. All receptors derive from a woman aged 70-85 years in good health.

CDR3 DNA sequence: TGCGCCAGCAGCTTGTCTTACAGCCCAGACTACAATGAGCAGTTCTTC. Translating gives CASSLSYSPDYNEQFF. The V gene is TRBV5-1, the J gene TRBJ2-1; D unclear. There are 16 residues in the CDR3. The V and J ends lost 1 base and 3 bases respectively, with 14 bases between them. CDR1 and CDR2 from the germline V gene are SGHRS and YFSETQ.

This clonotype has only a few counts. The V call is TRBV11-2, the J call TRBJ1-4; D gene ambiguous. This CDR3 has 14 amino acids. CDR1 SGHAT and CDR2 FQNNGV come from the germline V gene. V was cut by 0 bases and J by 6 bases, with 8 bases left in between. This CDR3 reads CASSLDFSDEKLFF. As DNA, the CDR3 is TGTGCCAGCAGCTTAGATTTCTCCGATGAAAAACTGTTTTTT.

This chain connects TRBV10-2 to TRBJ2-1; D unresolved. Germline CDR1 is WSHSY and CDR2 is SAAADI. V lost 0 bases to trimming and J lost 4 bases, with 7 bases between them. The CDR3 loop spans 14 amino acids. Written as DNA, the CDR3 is TGCGCCAGCAGTGAGTCTAGCCAGTACAATGAGCAGTTCTTC. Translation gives CASSESSQYNEQFF.

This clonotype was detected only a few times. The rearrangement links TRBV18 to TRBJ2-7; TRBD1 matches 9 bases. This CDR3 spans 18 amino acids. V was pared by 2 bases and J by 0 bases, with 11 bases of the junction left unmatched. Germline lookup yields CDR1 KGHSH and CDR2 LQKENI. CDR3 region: CASSPSTGGRSFSYEQYF. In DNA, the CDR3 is TGTGCCAGCTCACCATCCACAGGGGGCCGATCTTTCTCCTACGAGCAGTACTTC.

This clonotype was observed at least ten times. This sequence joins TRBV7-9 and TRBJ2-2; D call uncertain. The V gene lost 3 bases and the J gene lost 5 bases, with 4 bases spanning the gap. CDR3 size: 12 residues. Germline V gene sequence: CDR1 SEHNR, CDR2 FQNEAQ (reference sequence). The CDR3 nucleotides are TGTGCCAGCAGCTTCGGTACCGGGGAGCTGTTTTTT. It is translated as CASSFGTGELFF. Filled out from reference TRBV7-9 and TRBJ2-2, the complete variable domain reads DTGVSQNPRHKITKRGQNVTFRCDPISEHNRLYWYRQTLGQGPEFLTYFQNEAQLEKSRLLSDRFSAERPKGSFSTLEIQRTEQGDSAMYLCASSFGTGELFFGEGSRLTVL.

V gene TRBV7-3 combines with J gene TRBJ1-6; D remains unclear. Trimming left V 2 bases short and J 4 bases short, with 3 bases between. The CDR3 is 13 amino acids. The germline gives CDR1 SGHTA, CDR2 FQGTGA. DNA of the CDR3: TGTGCCAGCAGCTTAGATTATAATTCACCCCTCCACTTT. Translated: CASSLDYNSPLHF. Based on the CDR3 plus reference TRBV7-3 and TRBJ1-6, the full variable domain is GAGVSQTPSNKVTEKGKYVELRCDPISGHTALYWYRQSLGQGPEFLIYFQGTGAADDSGLPNDRFFAVRPEGSVSTLKIQRTERGDSAVYLCASSLDYNSPLHFGNGTRLTVT.

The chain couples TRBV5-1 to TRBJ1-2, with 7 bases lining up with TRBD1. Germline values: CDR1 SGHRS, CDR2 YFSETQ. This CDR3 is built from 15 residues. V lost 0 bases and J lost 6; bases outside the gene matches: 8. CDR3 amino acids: CASSLAPGQTNGYTF. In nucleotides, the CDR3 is TGCGCCAGCAGCTTGGCTCCGGGACAGACTAATGGCTACACCTTC.

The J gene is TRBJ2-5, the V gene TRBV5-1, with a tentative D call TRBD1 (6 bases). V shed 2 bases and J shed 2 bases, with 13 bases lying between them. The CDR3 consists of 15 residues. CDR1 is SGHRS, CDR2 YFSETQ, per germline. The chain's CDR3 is CASSFLGTGQETQYF. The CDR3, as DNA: TGCGCCAGCAGCTTTCTCGGTACAGGGCAAGAGACCCAGTACTTC.

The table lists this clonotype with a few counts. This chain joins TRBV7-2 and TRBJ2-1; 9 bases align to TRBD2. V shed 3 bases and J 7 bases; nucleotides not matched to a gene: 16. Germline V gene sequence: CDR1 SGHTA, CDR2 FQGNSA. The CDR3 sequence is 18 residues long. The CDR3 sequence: CASSFDRGGSGGRNEQFF. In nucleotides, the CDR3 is TGTGCCAGCAGCTTCGATCGAGGGGGTAGCGGGGGAAGGAATGAGCAGTTCTTC.

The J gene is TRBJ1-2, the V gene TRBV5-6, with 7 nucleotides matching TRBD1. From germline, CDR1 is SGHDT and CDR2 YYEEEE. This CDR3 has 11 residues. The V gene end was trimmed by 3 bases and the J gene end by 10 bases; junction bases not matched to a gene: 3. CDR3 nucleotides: TGTGCCAGCAGCTCCGGGACAGACTACACCTTC. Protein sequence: CASSSGTDYTF.

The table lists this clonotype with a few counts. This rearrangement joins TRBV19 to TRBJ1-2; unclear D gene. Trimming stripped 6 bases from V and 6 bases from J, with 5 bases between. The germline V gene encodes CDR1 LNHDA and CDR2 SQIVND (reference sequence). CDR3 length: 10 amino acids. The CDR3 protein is CASRRDGYTF. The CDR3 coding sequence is TGTGCCAGTAGGCGGGATGGCTACACCTTC. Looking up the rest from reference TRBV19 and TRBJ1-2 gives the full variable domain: DGGITQSPKYLFRKEGQNVTLSCEQNLNHDAMYWYRQDPGQGLRLIYYSQIVNDFQKGDIAEGYSVSREKKESFPLTVTSAQKNPTAFYLCASRRDGYTFGSGTRLTVV.

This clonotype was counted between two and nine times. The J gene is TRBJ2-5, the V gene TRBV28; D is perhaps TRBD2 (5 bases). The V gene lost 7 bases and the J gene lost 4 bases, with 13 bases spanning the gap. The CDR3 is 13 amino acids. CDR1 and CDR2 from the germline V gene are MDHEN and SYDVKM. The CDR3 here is CASNEGLVETQYF. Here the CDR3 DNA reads TGTGCCAGCAACGAGGGTTTAGTAGAGACCCAGTACTTC.

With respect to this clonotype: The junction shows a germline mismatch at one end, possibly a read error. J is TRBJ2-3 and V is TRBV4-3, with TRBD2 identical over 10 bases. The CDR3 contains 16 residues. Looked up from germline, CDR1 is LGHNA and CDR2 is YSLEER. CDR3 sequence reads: CASSRILAGSTDKQYF. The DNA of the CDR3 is TGCGCCAGCAGCCGGATACTAGCGGGGAGCACAGATAAGCAGTATTTT.

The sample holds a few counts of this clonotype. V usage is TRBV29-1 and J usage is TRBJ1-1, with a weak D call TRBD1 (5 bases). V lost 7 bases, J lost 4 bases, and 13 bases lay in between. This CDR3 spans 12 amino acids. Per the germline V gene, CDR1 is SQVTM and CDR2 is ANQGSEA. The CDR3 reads CSAQGVSTEAFF. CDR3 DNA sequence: TGCAGCGCCCAGGGCGTGAGCACTGAAGCTTTCTTT.

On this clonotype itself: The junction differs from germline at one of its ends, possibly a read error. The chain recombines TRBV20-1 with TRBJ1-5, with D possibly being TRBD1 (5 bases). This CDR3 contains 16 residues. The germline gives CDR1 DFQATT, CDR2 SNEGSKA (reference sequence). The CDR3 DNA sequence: TGCAGTGCTAGAGATCTGGGGGTTTCGCGAAATCGGCCCCAGCATTTT. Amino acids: CSARDLGVSRNRPQHF.

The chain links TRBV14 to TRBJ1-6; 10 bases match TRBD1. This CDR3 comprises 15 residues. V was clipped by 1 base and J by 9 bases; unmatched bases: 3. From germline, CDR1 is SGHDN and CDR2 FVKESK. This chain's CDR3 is CASSQAGTGASPLHF. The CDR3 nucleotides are TGTGCCAGCAGCCAAGCCGGGACAGGGGCTTCACCCCTCCACTTT.

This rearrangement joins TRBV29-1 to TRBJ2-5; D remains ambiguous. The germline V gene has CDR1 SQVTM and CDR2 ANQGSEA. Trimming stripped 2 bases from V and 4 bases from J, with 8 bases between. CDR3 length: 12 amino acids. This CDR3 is CSVEQARETQYF. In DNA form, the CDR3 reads TGCAGCGTTGAACAGGCCCGAGAGACCCAGTACTTC.

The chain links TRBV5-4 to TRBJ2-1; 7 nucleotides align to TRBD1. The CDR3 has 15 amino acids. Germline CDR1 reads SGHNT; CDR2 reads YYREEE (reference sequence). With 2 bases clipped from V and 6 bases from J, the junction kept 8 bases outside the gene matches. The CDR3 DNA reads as TGTGCCAGCAGCTTCGCGAGGGGGCGATCCAATGAGCAGTTCTTC. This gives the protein CASSFARGRSNEQFF.

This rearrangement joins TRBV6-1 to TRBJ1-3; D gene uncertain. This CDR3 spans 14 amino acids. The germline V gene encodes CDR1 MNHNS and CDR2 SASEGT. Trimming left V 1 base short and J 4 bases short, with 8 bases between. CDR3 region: CASSEVAGGNTIYF. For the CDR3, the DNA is TGTGCCAGCAGTGAAGTTGCCGGGGGAAACACCATATATTTT.

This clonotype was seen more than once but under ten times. The CDR3 bases are TGCAGTGCTAGGAGTGGCCCACCCACGAACCCTTACGAGCAGTACTTC. Translation gives CSARSGPPTNPYEQYF. The V call is TRBV20-1, the J call TRBJ2-7; D not resolved. CDR3 length: 16 residues. V shed 3 bases and J shed 4 bases, with 22 bases lying between them. CDR1 is DFQATT, CDR2 SNEGSKA, per germline (reference sequence).

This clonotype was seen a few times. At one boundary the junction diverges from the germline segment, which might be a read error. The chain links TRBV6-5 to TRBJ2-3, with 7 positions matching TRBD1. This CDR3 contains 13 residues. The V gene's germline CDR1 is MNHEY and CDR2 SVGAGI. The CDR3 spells CAAQGDGTDTQYF. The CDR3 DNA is TGTGCAGCCCAGGGGGATGGAACAGATACACAGTATTTT.

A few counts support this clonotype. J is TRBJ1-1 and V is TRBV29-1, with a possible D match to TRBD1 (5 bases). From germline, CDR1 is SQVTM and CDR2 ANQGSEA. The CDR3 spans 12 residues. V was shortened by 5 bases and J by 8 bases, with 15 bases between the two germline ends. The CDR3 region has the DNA TGCAGCGTTCTTAGTCAGGGAGGAGAAGCTTTCTTT. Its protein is CSVLSQGGEAFF.

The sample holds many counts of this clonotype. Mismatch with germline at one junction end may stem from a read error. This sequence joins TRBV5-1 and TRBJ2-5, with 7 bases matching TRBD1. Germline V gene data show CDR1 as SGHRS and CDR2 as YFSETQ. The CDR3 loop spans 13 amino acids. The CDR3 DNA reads TGTGCCAGCAGCTCAGGGGGATTAGAGACCCAGTACTTC. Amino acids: CASSSGGLETQYF.

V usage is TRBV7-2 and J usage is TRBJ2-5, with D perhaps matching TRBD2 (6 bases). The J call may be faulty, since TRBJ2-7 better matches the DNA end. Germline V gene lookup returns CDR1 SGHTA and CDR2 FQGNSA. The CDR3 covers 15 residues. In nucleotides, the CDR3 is TGTGCCAGCAGCTTAGGGGCCCAGGAGGGCTACGAGCAGTACTTC. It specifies CASSLGAQEGYEQYF.

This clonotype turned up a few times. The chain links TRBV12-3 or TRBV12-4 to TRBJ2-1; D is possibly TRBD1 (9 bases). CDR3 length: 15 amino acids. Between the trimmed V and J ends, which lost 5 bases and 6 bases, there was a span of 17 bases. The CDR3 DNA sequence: TGTGCCAGCAGTCCACAGGGGGCGGGAGGCAATGAGCAGTTCTTC. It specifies CASSPQGAGGNEQFF.

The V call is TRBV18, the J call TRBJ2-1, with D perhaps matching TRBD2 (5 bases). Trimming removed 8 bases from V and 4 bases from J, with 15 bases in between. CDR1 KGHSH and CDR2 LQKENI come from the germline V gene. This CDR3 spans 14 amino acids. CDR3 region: CASKTGSRYNEQFF. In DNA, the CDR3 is TGTGCCAGCAAAACGGGGTCCCGATACAATGAGCAGTTCTTC.

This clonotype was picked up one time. CDR3 nucleotides: TGTGCCAGCAGCAAAGGGTCCATGGGGTCACCCCTCCACTTT. Translation: CASSKGSMGSPLHF. V is TRBV21-1 and J is TRBJ1-6. TRBV21-1 is reported as a pseudogene. The CDR3 is made up of 14 amino acids.

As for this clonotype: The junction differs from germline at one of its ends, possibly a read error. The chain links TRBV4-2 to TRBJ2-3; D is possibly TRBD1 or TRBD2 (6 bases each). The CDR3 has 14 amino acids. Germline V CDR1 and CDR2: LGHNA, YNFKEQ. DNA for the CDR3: TGTGCCAGCAGCCAAGGGGGGGCCACAGATACGCGGTATTTT. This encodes CASSQGGATDTRYF.

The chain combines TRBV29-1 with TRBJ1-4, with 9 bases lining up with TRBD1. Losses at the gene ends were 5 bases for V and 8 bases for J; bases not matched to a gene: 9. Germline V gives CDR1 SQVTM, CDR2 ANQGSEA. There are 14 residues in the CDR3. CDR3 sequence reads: CSVSRTGAGEKLFF. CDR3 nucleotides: TGCAGCGTTAGTAGGACAGGGGCGGGGGAAAAACTGTTTTTT.